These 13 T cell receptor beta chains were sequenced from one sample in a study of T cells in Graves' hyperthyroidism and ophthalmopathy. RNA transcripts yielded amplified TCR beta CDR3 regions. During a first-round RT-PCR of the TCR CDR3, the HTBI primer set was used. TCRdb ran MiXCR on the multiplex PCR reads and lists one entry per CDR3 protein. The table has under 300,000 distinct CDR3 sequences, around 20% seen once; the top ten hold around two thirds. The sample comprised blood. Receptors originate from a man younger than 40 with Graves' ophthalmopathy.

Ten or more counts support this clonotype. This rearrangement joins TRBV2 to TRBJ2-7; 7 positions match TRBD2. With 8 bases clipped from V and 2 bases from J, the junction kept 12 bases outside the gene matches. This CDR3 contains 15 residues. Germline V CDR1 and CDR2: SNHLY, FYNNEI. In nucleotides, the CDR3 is TGTGCCAGCCGCCGGGGGGAGACTAGCACCTACGAGCAGTACTTC. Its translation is CASRRGETSTYEQYF.

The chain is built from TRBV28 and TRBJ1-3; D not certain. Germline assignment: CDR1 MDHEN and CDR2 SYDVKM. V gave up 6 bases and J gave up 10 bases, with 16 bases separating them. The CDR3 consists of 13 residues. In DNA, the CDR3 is TGTGCCAGCAGGCTTGGGGTGCCGGGAACCATATATTTT. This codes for CASRLGVPGTIYF.

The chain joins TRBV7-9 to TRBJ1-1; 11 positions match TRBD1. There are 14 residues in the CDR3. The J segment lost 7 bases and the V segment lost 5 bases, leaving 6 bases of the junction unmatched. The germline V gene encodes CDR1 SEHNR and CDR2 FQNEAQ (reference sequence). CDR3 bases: TGTGCCAGCAGCAGGGGACAGGGGGAGGGTGAAGCTTTCTTT. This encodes CASSRGQGEGEAFF.

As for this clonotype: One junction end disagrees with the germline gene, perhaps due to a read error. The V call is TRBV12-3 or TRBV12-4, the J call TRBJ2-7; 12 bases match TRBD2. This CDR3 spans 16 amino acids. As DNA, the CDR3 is TGTGCCAGCAGACAAGGGCTAGACAGGGGGCCGCTAGCGGGAGGGTTC. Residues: CASRQGLDRGPLAGGF.

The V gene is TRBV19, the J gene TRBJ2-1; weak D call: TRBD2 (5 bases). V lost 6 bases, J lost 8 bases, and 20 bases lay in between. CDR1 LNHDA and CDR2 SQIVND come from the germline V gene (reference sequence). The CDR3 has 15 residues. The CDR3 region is CASRSQTTSLDEQFF. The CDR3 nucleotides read TGTGCCAGTAGGTCGCAGACTACCTCTTTGGATGAGCAGTTCTTC.

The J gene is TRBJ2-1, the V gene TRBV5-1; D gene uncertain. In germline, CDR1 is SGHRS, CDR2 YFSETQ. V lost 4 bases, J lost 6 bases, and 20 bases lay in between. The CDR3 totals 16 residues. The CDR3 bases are TGCGCCAGCAGCCACCTTCGAGTTACATCGTCCAATGAGCAGTTCTTC. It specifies CASSHLRVTSSNEQFF.

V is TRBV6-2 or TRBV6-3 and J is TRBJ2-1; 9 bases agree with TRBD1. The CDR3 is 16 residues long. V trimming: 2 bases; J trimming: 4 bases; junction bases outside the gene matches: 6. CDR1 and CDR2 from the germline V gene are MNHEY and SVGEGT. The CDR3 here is CASSYATGTGYNEQFF. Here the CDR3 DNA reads TGTGCCAGCAGTTACGCCACCGGGACAGGGTACAATGAGCAGTTCTTC.

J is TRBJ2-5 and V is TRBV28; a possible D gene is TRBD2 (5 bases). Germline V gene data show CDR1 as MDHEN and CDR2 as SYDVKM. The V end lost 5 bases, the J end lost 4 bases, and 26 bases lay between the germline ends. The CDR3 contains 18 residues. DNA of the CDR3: TGTGCCAGCAGTAAACTGGGCGGGCGGAGACATACGGGAGAGACCCAGTACTTC. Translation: CASSKLGGRRHTGETQYF.

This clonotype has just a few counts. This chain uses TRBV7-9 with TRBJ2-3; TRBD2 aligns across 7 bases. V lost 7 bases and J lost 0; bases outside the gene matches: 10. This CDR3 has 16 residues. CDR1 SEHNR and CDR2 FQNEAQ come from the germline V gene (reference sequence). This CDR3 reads CASTWGTIASTDTQYF. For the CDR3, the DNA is TGTGCCAGCACCTGGGGGACTATCGCTAGCACAGATACGCAGTATTTT.

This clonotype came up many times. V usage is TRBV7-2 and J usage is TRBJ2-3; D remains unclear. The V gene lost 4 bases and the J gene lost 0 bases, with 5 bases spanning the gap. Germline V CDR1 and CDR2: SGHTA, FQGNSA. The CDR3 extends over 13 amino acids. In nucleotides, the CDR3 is TGTGCCAGCAGCTCACCTAGCACAGATACGCAGTATTTT. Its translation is CASSSPSTDTQYF.

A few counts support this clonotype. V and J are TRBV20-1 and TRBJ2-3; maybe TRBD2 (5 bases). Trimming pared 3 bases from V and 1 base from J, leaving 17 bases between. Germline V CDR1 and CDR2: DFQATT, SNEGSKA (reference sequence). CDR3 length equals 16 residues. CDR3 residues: CSASVPPRRGTDTQYF. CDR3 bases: TGCAGTGCTAGTGTTCCCCCCCGGCGGGGCACAGATACGCAGTATTTT.

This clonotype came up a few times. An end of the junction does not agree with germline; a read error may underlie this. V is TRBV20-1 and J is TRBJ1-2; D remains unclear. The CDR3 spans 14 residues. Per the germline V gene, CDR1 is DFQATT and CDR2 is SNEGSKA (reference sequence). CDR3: CSARDYVDSYDYTF. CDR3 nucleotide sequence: TGCAGTGCTAGAGATTATGTTGATTCCTATGACTACACCTTC.

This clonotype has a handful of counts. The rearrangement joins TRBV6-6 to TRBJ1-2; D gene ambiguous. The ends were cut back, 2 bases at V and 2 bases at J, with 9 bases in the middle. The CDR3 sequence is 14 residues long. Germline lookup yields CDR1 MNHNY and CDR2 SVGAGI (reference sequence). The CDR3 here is CASSYRAENYGYTF. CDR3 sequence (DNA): TGTGCCAGCAGTTACAGGGCCGAGAACTATGGCTACACCTTC.